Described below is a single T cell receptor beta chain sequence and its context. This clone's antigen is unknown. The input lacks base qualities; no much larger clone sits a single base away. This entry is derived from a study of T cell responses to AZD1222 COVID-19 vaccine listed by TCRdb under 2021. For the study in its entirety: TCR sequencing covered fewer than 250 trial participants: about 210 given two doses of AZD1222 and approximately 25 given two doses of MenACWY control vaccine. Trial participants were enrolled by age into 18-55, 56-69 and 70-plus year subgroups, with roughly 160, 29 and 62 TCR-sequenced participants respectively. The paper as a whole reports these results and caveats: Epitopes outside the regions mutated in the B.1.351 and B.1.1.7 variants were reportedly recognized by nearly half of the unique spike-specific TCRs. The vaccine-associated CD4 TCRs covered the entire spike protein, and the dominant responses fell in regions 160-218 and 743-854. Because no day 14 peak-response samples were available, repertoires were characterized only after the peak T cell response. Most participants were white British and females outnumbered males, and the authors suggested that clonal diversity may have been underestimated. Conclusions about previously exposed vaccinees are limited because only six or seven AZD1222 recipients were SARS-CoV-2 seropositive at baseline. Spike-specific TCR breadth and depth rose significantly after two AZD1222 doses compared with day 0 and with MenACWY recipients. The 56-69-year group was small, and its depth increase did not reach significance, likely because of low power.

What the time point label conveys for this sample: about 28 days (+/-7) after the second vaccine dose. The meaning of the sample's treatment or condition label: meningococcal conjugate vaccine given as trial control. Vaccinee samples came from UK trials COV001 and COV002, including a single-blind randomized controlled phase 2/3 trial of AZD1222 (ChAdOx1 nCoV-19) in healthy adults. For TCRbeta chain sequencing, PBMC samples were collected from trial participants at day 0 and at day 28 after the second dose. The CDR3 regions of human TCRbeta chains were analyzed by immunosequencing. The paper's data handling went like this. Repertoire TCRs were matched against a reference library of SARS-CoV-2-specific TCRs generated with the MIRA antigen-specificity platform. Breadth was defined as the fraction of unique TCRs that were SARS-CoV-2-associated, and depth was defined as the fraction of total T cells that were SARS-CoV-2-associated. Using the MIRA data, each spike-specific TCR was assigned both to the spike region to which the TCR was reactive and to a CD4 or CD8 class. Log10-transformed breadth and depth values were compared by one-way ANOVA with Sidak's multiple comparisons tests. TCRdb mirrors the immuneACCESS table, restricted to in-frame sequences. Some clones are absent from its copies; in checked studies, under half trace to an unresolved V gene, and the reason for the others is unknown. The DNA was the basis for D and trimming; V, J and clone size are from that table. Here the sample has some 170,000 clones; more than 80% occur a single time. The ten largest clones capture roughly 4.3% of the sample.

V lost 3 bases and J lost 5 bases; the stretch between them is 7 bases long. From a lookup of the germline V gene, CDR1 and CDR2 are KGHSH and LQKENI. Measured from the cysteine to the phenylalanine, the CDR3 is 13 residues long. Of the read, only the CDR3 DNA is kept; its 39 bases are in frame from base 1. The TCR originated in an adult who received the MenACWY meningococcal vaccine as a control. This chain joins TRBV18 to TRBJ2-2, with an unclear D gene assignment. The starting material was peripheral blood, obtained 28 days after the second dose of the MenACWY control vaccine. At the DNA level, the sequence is TGTGCCAGCTCACCGGACCAGACCGGGGAGCTGTTTTTT. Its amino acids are CASSPDQTGELFF. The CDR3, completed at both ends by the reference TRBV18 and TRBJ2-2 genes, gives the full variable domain NAGVMQNPRHLVRRRGQEARLRCSPMKGHSHVYWYRQLPEEGLKFMVYLQKENIIDESGMPKERFSAEFPKEGPSILRIQQVVRGDSAAYFCASSPDQTGELFFGEGSRLTVL.